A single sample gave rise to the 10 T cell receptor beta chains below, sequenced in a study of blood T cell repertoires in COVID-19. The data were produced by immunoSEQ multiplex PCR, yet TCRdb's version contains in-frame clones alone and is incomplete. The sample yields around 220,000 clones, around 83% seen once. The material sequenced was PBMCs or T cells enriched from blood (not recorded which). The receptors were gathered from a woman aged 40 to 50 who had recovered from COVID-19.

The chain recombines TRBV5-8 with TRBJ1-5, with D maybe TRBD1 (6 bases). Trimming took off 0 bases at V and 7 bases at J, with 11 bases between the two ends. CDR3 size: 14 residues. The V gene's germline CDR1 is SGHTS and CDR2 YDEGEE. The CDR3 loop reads CASSLDRELQPQHF. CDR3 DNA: TGTGCCAGCAGCTTGGACAGGGAGTTGCAGCCCCAGCATTTT.

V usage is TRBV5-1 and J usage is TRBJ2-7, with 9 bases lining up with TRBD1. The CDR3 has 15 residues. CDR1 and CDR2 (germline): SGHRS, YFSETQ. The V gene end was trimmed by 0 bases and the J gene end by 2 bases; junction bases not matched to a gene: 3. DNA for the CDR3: TGCGCCAGCAGCTTGGCGGGGACAGGGACCTACGAGCAGTACGTC. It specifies CASSLAGTGTYEQYV.

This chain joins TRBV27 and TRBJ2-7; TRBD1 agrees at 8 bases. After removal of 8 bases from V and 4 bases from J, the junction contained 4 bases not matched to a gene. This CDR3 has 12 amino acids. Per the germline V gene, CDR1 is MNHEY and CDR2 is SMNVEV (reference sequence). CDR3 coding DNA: TGTGCCAGCTGGGACAGGTCTTACGAGCAGTACTTC. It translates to CASWDRSYEQYF.

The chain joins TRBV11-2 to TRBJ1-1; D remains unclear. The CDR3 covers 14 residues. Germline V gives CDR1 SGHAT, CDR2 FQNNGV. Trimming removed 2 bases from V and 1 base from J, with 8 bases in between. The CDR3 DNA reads TGTGCCAGCAGCTTATTACAAACGAACACTGAAGCTTTCTTT. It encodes CASSLLQTNTEAFF.

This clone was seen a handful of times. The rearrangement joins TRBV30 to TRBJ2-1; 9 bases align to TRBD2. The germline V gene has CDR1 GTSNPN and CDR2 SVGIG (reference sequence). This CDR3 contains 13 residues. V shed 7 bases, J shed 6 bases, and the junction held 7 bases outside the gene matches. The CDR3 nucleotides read TGTGCCTCCCAGCGGGAGGTCGGCAATGAGCAGTTCTTC. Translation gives CASQREVGNEQFF.

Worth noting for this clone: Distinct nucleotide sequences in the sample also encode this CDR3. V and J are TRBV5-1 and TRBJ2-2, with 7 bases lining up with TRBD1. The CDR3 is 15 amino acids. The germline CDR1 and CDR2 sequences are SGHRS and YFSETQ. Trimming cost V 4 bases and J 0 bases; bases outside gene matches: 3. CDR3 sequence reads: CASSLGTANTGELFF. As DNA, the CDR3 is TGCGCCAGCAGCCTCGGGACAGCGAACACCGGGGAGCTGTTTTTT.

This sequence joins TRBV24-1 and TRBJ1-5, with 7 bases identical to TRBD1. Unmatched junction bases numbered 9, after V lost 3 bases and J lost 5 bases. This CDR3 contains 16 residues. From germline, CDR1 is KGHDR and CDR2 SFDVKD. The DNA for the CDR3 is TGTGCCACCAGTGATGCCCGGGACAGAAGTTATCAGCCCCAGCATTTT. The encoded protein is CATSDARDRSYQPQHF.

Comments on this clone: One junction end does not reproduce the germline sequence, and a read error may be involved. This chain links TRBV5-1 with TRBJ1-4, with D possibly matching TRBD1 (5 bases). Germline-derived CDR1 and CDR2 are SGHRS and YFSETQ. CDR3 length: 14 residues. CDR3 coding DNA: TGCGCCAGCAGCTTGGGAGGAGGGGAATCAGTGATGGTATTT. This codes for CASSLGGGESVMVF.

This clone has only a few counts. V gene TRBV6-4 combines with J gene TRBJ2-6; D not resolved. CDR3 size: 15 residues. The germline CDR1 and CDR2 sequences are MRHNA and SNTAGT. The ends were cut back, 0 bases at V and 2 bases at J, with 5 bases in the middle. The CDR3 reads CASSDSGPGANVLTF. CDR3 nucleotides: TGTGCCAGCAGTGACTCTGGGCCTGGGGCCAACGTCCTGACTTTC.

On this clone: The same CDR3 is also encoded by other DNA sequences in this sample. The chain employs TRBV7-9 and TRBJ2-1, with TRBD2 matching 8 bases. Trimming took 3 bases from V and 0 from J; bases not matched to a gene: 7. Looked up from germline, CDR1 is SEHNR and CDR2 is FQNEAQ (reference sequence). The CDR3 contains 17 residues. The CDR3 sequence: CASSLGGSGSSYNEQFF. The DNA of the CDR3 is TGTGCCAGCAGCTTGGGCGGGAGCGGGAGCTCCTACAATGAGCAGTTCTTC.